This T cell receptor (beta chain) was captured by sequencing in a study of blood T cell repertoires in COVID-19. Study-wide background: Both acute and convalescent COVID-19 samples were obtained from the United States, Italy and Spain.

This clone came up a few times. Under the authors' procedure: Nucleated cell number was recorded as an estimate derived from reference gene primer amplification. Only in-frame clones appear in the TCRdb table, and some are missing; sequencing was by immunoSEQ multiplex PCR. The V and J calls and clone size come from that table; D and trimming were worked out from the DNA. Of about 64,000 clones in the sample, about 86% were seen once. This CDR3 comprises 13 residues. The germline V gene has CDR1 MNHNS and CDR2 SASEGT. V shed 3 bases and J 8 bases; nucleotides not matched to a gene: 6. The sample taken for sequencing was peripheral blood. This chain uses TRBV6-1 with TRBJ1-1; 7 nucleotides line up with TRBD1. This TCR came from a man aged 40-55 years with acute or convalescent COVID-19. The DNA of the CDR3 is TGTGCCAGCAGTGAGACACGGACAGGAGAAGCTTTCTTT. It specifies CASSETRTGEAFF.